What follows are 11 T cell receptor beta chains derived from one specimen sequenced in a study of shared clonotypes between healthy human individuals. Data came from immunoSEQ multiplex PCR; TCRdb stores just in-frame clones and leaves some out. The repertoire holds about 1 million clones, approximately 76% seen once, with 1.2% to 1.5% in the top ten. Sample: memory CD4+ T cells sorted from blood. Subset indicated: CD45RA-negative fraction. Receptor source: a man between 18 and 29 years old in good health.

The chain uses TRBV5-1 and TRBJ1-4; a weak D match, TRBD1 (5 bases). This CDR3 is built from 15 residues. Per germline, CDR1 SGHRS and CDR2 YFSETQ. Trimming stripped 1 base from V and 8 bases from J, with 15 bases between. The CDR3 here is CASSLSGTEVEKLFF. The CDR3 nucleotides read TGCGCCAGCAGCTTGTCGGGGACGGAGGTGGAAAAACTGTTTTTT.

The chain has TRBV5-5 and TRBJ2-7; 9 nucleotides align to TRBD1. The germline V gene encodes CDR1 SGHKS and CDR2 YYEKEE (reference sequence). The CDR3 sequence is 15 residues long. Germline trimming cut 2 bases from V and 0 bases from J; bases unmatched to any gene: 3. Here the CDR3 DNA reads TGTGCCAGCAGCTTCCTGACAGGGGGCTCCTACGAGCAGTACTTC. This translates into CASSFLTGGSYEQYF.

The V and J genes are TRBV5-1 and TRBJ1-6; D is uncertain. The CDR3 totals 15 residues. Trimming took off 0 bases at V and 10 bases at J, with 14 bases between the two ends. Germline V gives CDR1 SGHRS, CDR2 YFSETQ. CDR3 sequence (DNA): TGCGCCAGCAGCTTGGATAGCCGTCCCGGGTCACCCCTCCACTTT. Protein product: CASSLDSRPGSPLHF.

This clone was seen more than once but under ten times. Other DNA sequences within the sample encode an identical CDR3. This sequence joins TRBV2 and TRBJ1-5; D call uncertain. Germline loops: CDR1 SNHLY, CDR2 FYNNEI. CDR3 size: 12 residues. V was shortened by 3 bases and J by 4 bases, with 4 bases between the two germline ends. CDR3 nucleotides: TGTGCCAGCAGTGAGCCGAATCAGCCCCAGCATTTT. Residues: CASSEPNQPQHF.

The V call is TRBV7-9, the J call TRBJ2-7; a weak D match, TRBD1 (5 bases). Germline loops: CDR1 SEHNR, CDR2 FQNEAQ (reference sequence). There are 15 residues in the CDR3. V lost 1 base and J lost 5, with 15 bases in between. Here the CDR3 reads CASSLVSAGNDEQYF. DNA of the CDR3: TGTGCCAGCAGCTTAGTATCGGCAGGGAATGACGAGCAGTACTTC.

This clone was recorded a few times. The sample has other DNA sequences that encode this CDR3 too. The chain carries TRBV27 and TRBJ1-1, with D uncertain. This CDR3 spans 12 amino acids. V was trimmed by 8 bases and J by 5 bases, leaving 12 bases between them. Germline CDR1 and CDR2: MNHEY and SMNVEV (reference sequence). CDR3 sequence: CASGSVGTEAFF. As DNA, the CDR3 is TGTGCCAGCGGGTCCGTGGGAACTGAAGCTTTCTTT.

The CDR3 loop reads CSVAHGGVGQPQHF. CDR3 nucleotide sequence: TGCAGCGTAGCCCACGGTGGGGTAGGTCAGCCCCAGCATTTT. V is TRBV29-1 and J is TRBJ1-5, with D hard to call. The CDR3 is 14 residues long. Germline V gene lookup returns CDR1 SQVTM and CDR2 ANQGSEA. V was clipped by 6 bases and J by 6 bases, with 18 bases between them.

This clone was observed at least ten times. CDR3 amino acids: CASSAGAGAPPNEQFF. The CDR3 DNA follows: TGTGCCAGCAGCGCGGGAGCGGGGGCTCCACCTAATGAGCAGTTCTTC. This chain connects TRBV7-2 to TRBJ2-1; 8 positions match TRBD2. Germline V CDR1 and CDR2: SGHTA, FQGNSA. This CDR3 comprises 16 residues. V shed 5 bases, J shed 7 bases, and the junction held 13 bases outside the gene matches.

V gene TRBV19 combines with J gene TRBJ2-2; D perhaps matches TRBD2 (6 bases). Germline CDR1 reads LNHDA; CDR2 reads SQIVND (reference sequence). CDR3 size: 15 residues. V lost 5 bases to trimming and J lost 5 bases, with 15 bases between them. Here the CDR3 reads CASSPGGGKTGELFF. DNA for the CDR3: TGTGCCAGTAGTCCCGGCGGCGGGAAAACCGGGGAGCTGTTTTTT.

This clone was picked up one time. The chain couples TRBV9 to TRBJ2-2; 10 bases align to TRBD1. CDR3 size: 15 residues. V dropped 4 bases and J dropped 5; count of bases not matched to a gene: 5. The germline CDR1 and CDR2 sequences are SGDLS and YYNGEE. CDR3: CASSTRTGGTGELFF. In nucleotides, the CDR3 is TGTGCCAGCAGCACGAGGACAGGGGGTACCGGGGAGCTGTTTTTT.

This chain uses TRBV5-4 with TRBJ1-6, with 8 bases that match TRBD1. V lost 4 bases and J lost 7; bases outside the gene matches: 7. CDR1 and CDR2 from the germline V gene are SGHNT and YYREEE (reference sequence). The CDR3 length is 15 residues. CDR3 DNA sequence: TGTGCCAGCAGCCCGGGACAGGTGACGAATTCACCCCTCCACTTT. It specifies CASSPGQVTNSPLHF.